One and the same sample provided the 25 T cell receptor beta chains below, sequenced in a study of T-cell reconstitution after alpha-beta-depleted transplantation in children. Library preparation (for TCRbeta) was performed with unique molecular identifiers. TCRdb redid the calling of the PCR reads with MiXCR, one entry per CDR3 protein. The sample comprises about 240,000 distinct CDR3 sequences, about 12% of which are singletons, and approximately 2.9% rests with the top ten. The material was PBMCs from the stem cell graft donor, obtained from the stem cell graft. The receptors were sampled from a human donor who donated a stem cell graft to a child with acute lymphoblastic leukemia.

V and J are TRBV5-1 and TRBJ1-5; D remains ambiguous. Germline CDR1 SGHRS, CDR2 YFSETQ. This CDR3 has 15 amino acids. Trimming removed 2 bases from V and 0 bases from J, with 9 bases in between. CDR3 in DNA: TGCGCCAGCAGCTTCCAGCCCAATAGCAATCAGCCCCAGCATTTT. It encodes CASSFQPNSNQPQHF.

This clonotype occurred many times. The J gene is TRBJ1-6, the V gene TRBV12-3 or TRBV12-4; TRBD1 is a possible D gene (6 bases). This CDR3 is 12 amino acids long. Trimming left V 5 bases short and J 8 bases short, with 7 bases between. In DNA, the CDR3 is TGTGCCAGCAGTACAGGGTATTCACCCCTCCACTTT. Translated: CASSTGYSPLHF.

This clonotype came up many times. The chain couples TRBV5-1 to TRBJ2-7, with TRBD1 matching 7 bases. With 4 bases clipped from V and 2 bases from J, the junction kept 6 bases outside the gene matches. Germline CDR1 is SGHRS and CDR2 is YFSETQ. The CDR3 runs to 14 residues. The CDR3 DNA reads as TGCGCCAGCAGCCTCCGGGACAGAGCCTACGAGCAGTACTTC. This encodes CASSLRDRAYEQYF.

This clonotype showed up many times. This chain connects TRBV29-1 to TRBJ2-3, with a weak D call TRBD1 (5 bases). The CDR3 covers 15 residues. Germline CDR1 and CDR2: SQVTM and ANQGSEA. Deletions cut 6 bases from V and 0 bases from J, with 16 bases between. CDR3 sequence: CSVLGRGSSTDTQYF. The CDR3 coding sequence is TGCAGCGTCCTTGGAAGGGGCTCTAGCACAGATACGCAGTATTTT.

This clonotype was counted at least ten times. V is TRBV7-8 and J is TRBJ1-5; no reliable D call. The CDR3 consists of 14 residues. Germline V lookup: CDR1 SGHVS, CDR2 FQNEAQ. Between the trimmed V and J ends, which lost 3 bases and 0 bases, there was a span of 6 bases. The CDR3 loop is CASSFRTSNQPQHF. The CDR3 DNA follows: TGTGCCAGCAGCTTTAGAACTAGCAATCAGCCCCAGCATTTT.

This clonotype was seen many times. The chain combines TRBV29-1 with TRBJ2-7, with D maybe TRBD2 (5 bases). CDR1 is SQVTM and CDR2 is ANQGSEA in the germline V gene. There are 14 residues in the CDR3. V dropped 2 bases and J dropped 6 bases, with 17 bases sitting between them. The CDR3 coding sequence is TGCAGCGTTGAAACGGGATCAAGGCCCCTCGAGCAGTACTTC. It translates to CSVETGSRPLEQYF.

This clonotype was recorded a few times. This chain joins TRBV4-1 and TRBJ2-7, with D possibly being TRBD1 (6 bases). V lost 1 base and J 4 bases, leaving 14 bases between the germline ends. CDR1 is MGHRA, CDR2 YSYEKL, per germline. The CDR3 extends over 15 amino acids. The CDR3 protein is CASSQGNGQQYEQYF. The CDR3 region has the DNA TGCGCCAGCAGCCAAGGCAACGGACAGCAGTACGAGCAGTACTTC.

This clonotype has more than one count but fewer than ten. The conserved final phenylalanine or tryptophan is absent from the CDR3, which likely points to a read error. The chain couples TRBV4-3 to TRBJ2-7; no clear D. Germline CDR1 and CDR2: LGHNA and YSLEER. Trimming pared 3 bases from V and 4 bases from J, leaving 19 bases between. The CDR3 covers 16 residues. The CDR3 spells CASSHGPRRVVYEQYL. DNA for the CDR3: TGCGCCAGCAGCCATGGACCGCGACGGGTGGTTTACGAGCAGTACTTG.

This clonotype was detected many times. The chain joins TRBV10-3 to TRBJ1-1; TRBD1 matches at 8 bases. The V segment lost 0 bases and the J segment 4 bases; nucleotides outside the gene matches: 4. This CDR3 has 15 amino acids. Germline V gene data show CDR1 as ENHRY and CDR2 as SYGVKD. CDR3 coding DNA: TGTGCCATCAGTGAGTCGACAGGGGCAGGCACTGAAGCTTTCTTT. Residues: CAISESTGAGTEAFF.

On this clonotype: Since a much larger clone is just one base distant, this may be a read error. Since no conserved phenylalanine or tryptophan closes the CDR3, a read error is the likely cause. The genes are TRBV5-1 and TRBJ1-5; 7 bases are a match to TRBD1. Germline V lookup: CDR1 SGHRS, CDR2 YFSETQ. There are 15 residues in the CDR3. J was trimmed by 2 bases and V by 5 bases; bases with no gene match: 7. CDR3 in amino acids: CASRQNTGGNQPQHL. The CDR3, as DNA: TGCGCCAGCAGACAGAATACAGGGGGCAATCAGCCCCAGCATTTA.

This clonotype was seen at least ten times. V is TRBV5-1 and J is TRBJ2-2, with TRBD2 identical over 11 bases. Germline V gives CDR1 SGHRS, CDR2 YFSETQ. This CDR3 has 17 amino acids. The V and J ends lost 2 bases and 2 bases, in that order; junction bases with no gene match: 5. The CDR3 region is CASSFFRLAGNTGELFF. The CDR3 bases are TGCGCCAGCAGCTTTTTCCGACTAGCGGGAAACACCGGGGAGCTGTTTTTT.

This clonotype showed up many times. The V call is TRBV12-3 or TRBV12-4, the J call TRBJ2-1; D is possibly TRBD2 (5 bases). The CDR3 is made up of 11 amino acids. The CDR3 coding sequence is TGTGCTCTCCGGGGCTACAATGAGCAGTTCTTC. Translated: CALRGYNEQFF.

Ten or more counts support this clonotype. This chain uses TRBV10-3 with TRBJ2-3; 8 positions agree with TRBD1. Looked up from germline, CDR1 is ENHRY and CDR2 is SYGVKD. The CDR3 has 13 residues. V shed 11 bases, J shed 4 bases, and the junction held 8 bases outside the gene matches. The CDR3 DNA sequence: TGTGCCGCGACAGGGGTAGGGGCAGATACGCAGTATTTT. Translated, it gives CAATGVGADTQYF.

There are a few counts of this clonotype. The genes are TRBV27 and TRBJ1-1, with D maybe TRBD1 (5 bases). The germline gives CDR1 MNHEY, CDR2 SMNVEV (reference sequence). Trimming took off 2 bases at V and 1 base at J, with 11 bases between the two ends. This CDR3 contains 15 residues. The CDR3 reads CASSLRGARNTEAFF. The CDR3 DNA is TGTGCCAGCAGTTTACGAGGGGCCAGGAACACTGAAGCTTTCTTT.

This clonotype was seen many times. The V call is TRBV5-5, the J call TRBJ2-2; no clear D. Looked up from germline, CDR1 is SGHKS and CDR2 is YYEKEE (reference sequence). Trimming shortened V by 2 bases and J by 0 bases, and 8 bases separated the two germline ends. CDR3 length: 15 amino acids. The CDR3 DNA reads TGTGCCAGCAGCTTCCGGGCCTCGAACACCGGGGAGCTGTTTTTT. This encodes CASSFRASNTGELFF.

This clonotype was picked up many times. V gene TRBV11-2 combines with J gene TRBJ1-5, with a weak D call TRBD1 (6 bases). The V gene lost 0 bases and the J gene lost 7 bases, with 10 bases spanning the gap. This CDR3 is built from 14 residues. Germline V gene data show CDR1 as SGHAT and CDR2 as FQNNGV. CDR3 loop: CASSLENTGQPQHF. The CDR3 coding sequence is TGTGCCAGCAGCTTAGAAAACACAGGGCAGCCCCAGCATTTT.

This chain joins TRBV5-1 and TRBJ2-5, with a tentative D call TRBD2 (6 bases). Germline-derived CDR1 and CDR2 are SGHRS and YFSETQ. Trimming cost V 2 bases and J 4 bases, with 12 bases left between them. The CDR3 has 14 residues. The CDR3 is CASSFSSVGETQYF. In DNA form, the CDR3 reads TGCGCCAGCAGCTTTTCTAGCGTTGGAGAGACCCAGTACTTC.

This clonotype was recorded at least ten times. The CDR3 here is CASSSHRDSQETQYF. Here the CDR3 DNA reads TGTGCCAGCAGCTCACACCGGGACAGCCAAGAGACCCAGTACTTC. The chain carries TRBV7-3 and TRBJ2-5; 7 bases map to TRBD1. Germline lookup yields CDR1 SGHTA and CDR2 FQGTGA. The CDR3 runs 15 residues. Germline trimming cut 4 bases from V and 1 base from J; bases unmatched to any gene: 6.

The rearrangement links TRBV4-3 to TRBJ2-7; 7 bases are shared with TRBD1. Germline V lookup: CDR1 LGHNA, CDR2 YSLEER. With V trimmed by 0 bases and J by 2 bases, 7 bases remained unmatched. The length of the CDR3 is 16 residues. The CDR3 nucleotides read TGCGCCAGCAGCCAAGATAGACAGGGATTCCCCTACGAGCAGTACTTC. This gives the protein CASSQDRQGFPYEQYF.

In its sample, this clonotype was seen a few times. The chain employs TRBV6-1 and TRBJ2-5; TRBD2 matches at 7 bases. Germline CDR1 is MNHNS and CDR2 is SASEGT. The J segment lost 4 bases and the V segment lost 6 bases, leaving 8 bases of the junction unmatched. CDR3 length: 14 amino acids. The CDR3 coding sequence is TGTGCCAGCAGCTCGGGGGGAGGGACAGAGACCCAGTACTTC. This translates into CASSSGGGTETQYF.

This clonotype was recorded many times. V is TRBV20-1 and J is TRBJ1-6; 9 bases agree with TRBD1. Unmatched junction bases numbered 10, after V lost 3 bases and J lost 7 bases. This CDR3 spans 16 amino acids. The germline V gene has CDR1 DFQATT and CDR2 SNEGSKA (reference sequence). This chain's CDR3 is CSASPPGQGINSPLHF. DNA of the CDR3: TGCAGTGCTAGCCCTCCGGGACAGGGTATCAATTCACCCCTCCACTTT.

This clonotype was observed a single time. A much larger clone differs by one base, so this may be a read error. The conserved closing phenylalanine or tryptophan is absent in this CDR3, likely reflecting a read error. The rearrangement links TRBV13 to TRBJ2-5; 11 bases line up with TRBD1. The germline V gene encodes CDR1 PRHDT and CDR2 FYEKMQ (reference sequence). The CDR3 has 14 residues. The J segment lost 4 bases and the V segment lost 9 bases, leaving 7 bases of the junction unmatched. In DNA form, the CDR3 reads TGTGCCAGTTCCGGGACAGGGGGTGGAGAGACCCAGTACTTG. It codes for CASSGTGGGETQYL.

The sample holds many counts of this clonotype. This rearrangement joins TRBV6-5 to TRBJ2-2, with no clear D. Germline CDR1 and CDR2: MNHEY and SVGAGI. Trimming left V 6 bases short and J 1 base short, with 12 bases between. The CDR3 spans 15 residues. Written as DNA, the CDR3 is TGTGCCAGCAGCTACGGCTCAGGGAACACCGGGGAGCTGTTTTTT. Translation gives CASSYGSGNTGELFF.

This clonotype has a count of ten or more. The chain uses TRBV6-1 and TRBJ2-7, with 7 bases lining up with TRBD1. Germline V gene sequence: CDR1 MNHNS, CDR2 SASEGT. With 6 bases clipped from V and 3 bases from J, the junction kept 8 bases outside the gene matches. This CDR3 comprises 14 residues. Here the CDR3 reads CASSSLGGGYEQYF. In DNA form, the CDR3 reads TGTGCCAGCAGCTCCTTAGGGGGCGGCTACGAGCAGTACTTC.

Comments on this clonotype: This may be a read error, as it is one base from a much larger clone. The gene calls are TRBV7-9 and TRBJ2-5; no clear D. Germline lookup yields CDR1 SEHNR and CDR2 FQNEAQ (reference sequence). The V end lost 3 bases, the J end lost 3 bases, and 14 bases lay between the germline ends. The CDR3 is made up of 15 amino acids. The chain's CDR3 is CASSFFTVGEETQYF. Written as DNA, the CDR3 is TGTGCCAGCAGCTTTTTCACAGTGGGTGAAGAGACCCAGTACTTC.